The source of this T cell receptor beta chain is a study of beta chain features in type 1 diabetes. Isolated RNA was reverse transcribed in full, so expressed TCRB transcripts were sequenced. Libraries were prepared by immunoSEQ multiplex PCR; TCRdb keeps only in-frame clonotypes and omits some of them. The top ten hold approximately 4% of the sample, which has around 250,000 clones, about 30% seen once. The germline V gene encodes CDR1 KGHSH and CDR2 LQKENI. The V end lost 6 bases, the J end lost 4 bases, and 8 bases lay between the germline ends. This CDR3 is built from 12 residues. A remark on this clone: What it recognizes is unknown.

Points from the study as a whole: Any HLA-type effect on TCRB rearrangement remained unresolved here.

Sequenced sample: central memory CD4+ T cells from blood. The chain carries TRBV18 and TRBJ2-3, with D hard to call. This receptor was obtained from a man between 25 and 39 years old in good health. CDR3 in amino acids: CASSFPADTQYF. The CDR3 DNA reads TGTGCCAGCTCGTTCCCCGCAGATACGCAGTATTTT.